Listed below are T cell receptor beta chains from one sample, sequenced in a study of Ad26.COV2.S vaccination and SARS-CoV-2 variants. Sequencing was performed with immunoSEQ multiplex PCR; in TCRdb, only in-frame clones are kept and a portion is missing. The table includes roughly 300,000 clones, 88% detected once. This sample comprised peripheral blood, obtained in a trial of Ad26.COV2.S vaccine versus placebo. The source of these receptors is a person aged 18 to 59 who received the Ad26.COV2.S COVID-19 vaccine or a placebo. Each CDR3 is given with its conserved first and last residue. Each record gives: clone size, CDR3 length, J gene, V gene, D gene, CDR3 protein, CDR3 DNA. The D gene is left open where the match is weak. Some rows have no size entry. The others give once, few or many, or a class for an expanded clone.

clone size: NA; CDR3 length: 14; J gene: TRBJ1-2; V gene: TRBV7-2; D gene: TRBD1; CDR3 protein: CASSRMTGDYGYTF; CDR3 DNA: TGTGCCAGCAGCCGGATGACAGGGGACTATGGCTACACCTTC
clone size: NA; CDR3 length: 15; J gene: TRBJ1-4; V gene: TRBV25-1; D gene: NA; CDR3 protein: CASSEWTAPNEKLFF; CDR3 DNA: TGTGCCAGCAGTGAATGGACGGCTCCTAATGAAAAACTGTTTTTT
clone size: NA; CDR3 length: 15; J gene: TRBJ2-1; V gene: TRBV6-5; D gene: NA; CDR3 protein: CASRGTGSSYNEQFF; CDR3 DNA: TGTGCCAGCAGGGGCACGGGGAGCTCCTACAATGAGCAGTTCTTC
clone size: NA; CDR3 length: 15; J gene: TRBJ2-7; V gene: TRBV5-4; D gene: TRBD1; CDR3 protein: CASSSQGLVTYEQYF; CDR3 DNA: TGTGCCAGCAGTTCACAGGGGCTGGTGACGTACGAGCAGTACTTC
clone size: NA; CDR3 length: 15; J gene: TRBJ1-1; V gene: TRBV28; D gene: NA; CDR3 protein: CASTRREGWRTEAFF; CDR3 DNA: TGTGCCAGCACCCGCAGGGAGGGTTGGCGCACTGAAGCTTTCTTT
clone size: once; CDR3 length: 12; J gene: TRBJ1-1; V gene: TRBV29-1; D gene: NA; CDR3 protein: CSVRELGGEAFF; CDR3 DNA: TGCAGCGTTAGAGAGTTAGGTGGAGAAGCTTTCTTT
clone size: NA; CDR3 length: 13; J gene: TRBJ2-7; V gene: TRBV29-1; D gene: TRBD2; CDR3 protein: CSVTSGNIYEQYF; CDR3 DNA: TGCAGCGTTACTAGCGGGAATATCTACGAGCAGTACTTC
clone size: NA; CDR3 length: 15; J gene: TRBJ1-1; V gene: TRBV7-3; D gene: NA; CDR3 protein: CASSKGVGVLEEAFF; CDR3 DNA: TGTGCCAGCAGCAAGGGGGTCGGGGTCCTGGAAGAAGCTTTCTTT
clone size: NA; CDR3 length: 13; J gene: TRBJ2-7; V gene: TRBV5-6; D gene: TRBD1; CDR3 protein: CASSSGTGNEQYF; CDR3 DNA: TGTGCCAGCAGCTCCGGGACAGGGAACGAGCAGTACTTC
clone size: few; CDR3 length: 13; J gene: TRBJ1-1; V gene: TRBV2; D gene: NA; CDR3 protein: CASSEARRWEAFF; CDR3 DNA: TGTGCCAGCAGTGAAGCGCGAAGGTGGGAAGCTTTCTTT
clone size: NA; CDR3 length: 15; J gene: TRBJ1-1; V gene: TRBV3-1/TRBV3-2; D gene: NA; CDR3 protein: CASRTTDNMNTEAFF; CDR3 DNA: TGTGCCAGCAGAACTACCGACAACATGAACACTGAAGCTTTCTTT